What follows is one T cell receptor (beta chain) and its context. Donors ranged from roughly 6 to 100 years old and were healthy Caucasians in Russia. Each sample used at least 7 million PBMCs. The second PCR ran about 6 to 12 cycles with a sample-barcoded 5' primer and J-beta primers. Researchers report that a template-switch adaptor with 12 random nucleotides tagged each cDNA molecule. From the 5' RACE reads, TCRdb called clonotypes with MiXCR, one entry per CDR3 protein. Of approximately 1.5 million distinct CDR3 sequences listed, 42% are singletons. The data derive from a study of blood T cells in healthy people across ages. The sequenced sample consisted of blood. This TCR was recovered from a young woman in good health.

The CDR3 here is CASSLSGTSQETQYF. The CDR3 bases are TGTGCCAGCAGCCTCTCTGGGACTAGCCAAGAGACCCAGTACTTC. V is TRBV7-6 and J is TRBJ2-5, with 8 bases lining up with TRBD2. The germline V gene has CDR1 SGHVS and CDR2 FNYEAQ. The trim removed 5 bases at V and 1 base at J, leaving 6 bases unmatched. This CDR3 is 15 amino acids long.